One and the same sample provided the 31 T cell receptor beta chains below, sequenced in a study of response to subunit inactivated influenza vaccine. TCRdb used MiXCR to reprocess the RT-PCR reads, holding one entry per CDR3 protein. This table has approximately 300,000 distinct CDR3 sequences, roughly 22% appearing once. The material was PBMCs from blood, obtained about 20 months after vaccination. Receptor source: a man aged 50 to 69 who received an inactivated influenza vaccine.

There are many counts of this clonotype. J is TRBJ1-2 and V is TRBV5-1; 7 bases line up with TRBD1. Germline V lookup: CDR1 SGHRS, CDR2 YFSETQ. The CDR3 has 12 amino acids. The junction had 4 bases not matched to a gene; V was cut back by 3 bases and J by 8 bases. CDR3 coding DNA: TGCGCCAGCAGCTATGACAGGGTCGGCTACACCTTC. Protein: CASSYDRVGYTF.

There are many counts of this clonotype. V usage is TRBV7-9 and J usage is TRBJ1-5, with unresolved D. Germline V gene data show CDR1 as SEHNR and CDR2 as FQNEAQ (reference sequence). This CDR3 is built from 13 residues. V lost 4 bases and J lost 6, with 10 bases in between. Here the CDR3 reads CASSSTSGQPQHF. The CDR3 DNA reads TGTGCCAGCAGCTCAACGAGCGGTCAGCCCCAGCATTTT.

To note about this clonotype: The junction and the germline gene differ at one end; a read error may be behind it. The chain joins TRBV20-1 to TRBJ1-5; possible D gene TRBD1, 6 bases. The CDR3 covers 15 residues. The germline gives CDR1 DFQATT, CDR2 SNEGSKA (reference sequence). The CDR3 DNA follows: TGCAGTGCAAGAGGACAGAGACTTAGCAATCAGCCCCAGCATTTT. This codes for CSARGQRLSNQPQHF.

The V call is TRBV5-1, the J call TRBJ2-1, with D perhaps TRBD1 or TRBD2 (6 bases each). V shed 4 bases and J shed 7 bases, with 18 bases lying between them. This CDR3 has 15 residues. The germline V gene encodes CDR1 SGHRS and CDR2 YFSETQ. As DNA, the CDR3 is TGCGCCAGCAGCCCCCGCCCGGGGGCCGGGAATGAGCAGTTCTTC. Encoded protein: CASSPRPGAGNEQFF.

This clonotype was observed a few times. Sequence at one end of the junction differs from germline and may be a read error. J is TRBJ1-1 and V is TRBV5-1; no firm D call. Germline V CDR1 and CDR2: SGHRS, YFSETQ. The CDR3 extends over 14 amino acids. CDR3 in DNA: TGCGCCAGCACCTTGGGCAGGACTAACACTGAAGCTTTCTTT. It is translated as CASTLGRTNTEAFF.

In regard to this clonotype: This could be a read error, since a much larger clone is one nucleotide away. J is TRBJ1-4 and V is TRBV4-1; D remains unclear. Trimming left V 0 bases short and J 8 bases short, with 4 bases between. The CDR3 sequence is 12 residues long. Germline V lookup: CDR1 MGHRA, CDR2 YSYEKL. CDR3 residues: CASSQDKEKLFF. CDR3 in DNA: TGCGCCAGCAGCCAAGATAAGGAAAAACTGTTTTTT.

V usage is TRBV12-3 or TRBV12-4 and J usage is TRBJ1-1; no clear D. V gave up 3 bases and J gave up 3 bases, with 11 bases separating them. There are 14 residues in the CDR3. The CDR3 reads CASSFGGLHTEAFF. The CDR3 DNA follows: TGTGCCAGCAGTTTCGGAGGCTTGCACACTGAAGCTTTCTTT.

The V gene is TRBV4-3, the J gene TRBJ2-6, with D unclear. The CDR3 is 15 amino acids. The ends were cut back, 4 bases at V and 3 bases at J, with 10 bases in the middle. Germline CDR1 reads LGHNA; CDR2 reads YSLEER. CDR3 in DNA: TGCGCCAGCAGCCCCGAGACGGGTGGGGCCAACGTCCTGACTTTC. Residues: CASSPETGGANVLTF.

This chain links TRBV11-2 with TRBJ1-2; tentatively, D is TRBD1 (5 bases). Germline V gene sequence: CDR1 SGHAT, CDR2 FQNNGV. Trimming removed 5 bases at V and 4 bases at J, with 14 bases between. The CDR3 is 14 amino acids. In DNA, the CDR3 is TGTGCCAGCAGCCGGCAGGGAAATGGCTATGGCTACACCTTC. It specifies CASSRQGNGYGYTF.

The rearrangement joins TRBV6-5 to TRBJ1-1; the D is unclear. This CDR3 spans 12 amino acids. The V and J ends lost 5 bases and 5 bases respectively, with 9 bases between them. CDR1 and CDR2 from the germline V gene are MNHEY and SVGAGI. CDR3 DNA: TGTGCCAGCAGTGACCCAGCGACTGAAGCTTTCTTT. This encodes CASSDPATEAFF.

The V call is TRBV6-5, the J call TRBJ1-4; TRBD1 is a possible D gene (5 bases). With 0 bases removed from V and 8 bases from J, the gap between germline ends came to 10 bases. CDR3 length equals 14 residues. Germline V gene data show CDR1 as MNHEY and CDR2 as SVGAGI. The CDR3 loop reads CASSYSIPGEKLFF. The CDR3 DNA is TGTGCCAGCAGTTACTCGATTCCAGGGGAAAAACTGTTTTTT.

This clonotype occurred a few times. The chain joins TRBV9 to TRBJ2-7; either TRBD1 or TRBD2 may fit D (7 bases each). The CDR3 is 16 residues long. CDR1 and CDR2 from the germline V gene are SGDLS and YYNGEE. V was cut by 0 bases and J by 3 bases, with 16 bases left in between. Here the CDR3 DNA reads TGTGCCAGCAGCGTAGGTCAGGGGGGACTAAGCTACGAGCAGTACTTC. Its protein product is CASSVGQGGLSYEQYF.

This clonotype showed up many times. This chain's CDR3 is CASSPRRGFDTEAFF. In DNA, the CDR3 is TGTGCCAGCTCACCAAGACGAGGTTTTGACACTGAAGCTTTCTTT. This chain connects TRBV18 to TRBJ1-1; D gene ambiguous. CDR1 and CDR2 from the germline V gene are KGHSH and LQKENI. This CDR3 spans 15 amino acids. Deletions cut 2 bases from V and 3 bases from J, with 13 bases between.

The CDR3 DNA sequence: TGTGCAGGGGTGGAGAGGTATGGGACAGAGCAATACGAGCAGTACTTC. Its translation is CAGVERYGTEQYEQYF. The chain carries TRBV7-2 and TRBJ2-7; 7 bases line up with TRBD1. CDR1 SGHTA and CDR2 FQGNSA come from the germline V gene. The CDR3 totals 16 residues.

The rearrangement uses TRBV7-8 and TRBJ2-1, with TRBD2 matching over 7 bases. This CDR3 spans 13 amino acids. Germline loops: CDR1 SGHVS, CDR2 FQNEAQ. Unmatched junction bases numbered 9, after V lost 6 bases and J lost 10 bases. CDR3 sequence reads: CASSSGGLREQFF. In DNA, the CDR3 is TGTGCCAGCAGTTCGGGAGGTTTACGCGAGCAGTTCTTC.

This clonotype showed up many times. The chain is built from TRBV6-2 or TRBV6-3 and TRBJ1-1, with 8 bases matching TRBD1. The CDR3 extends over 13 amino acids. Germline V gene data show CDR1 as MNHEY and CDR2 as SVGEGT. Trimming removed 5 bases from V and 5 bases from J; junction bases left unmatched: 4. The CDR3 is CASSQGARTEAFF. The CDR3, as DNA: TGTGCCAGCAGTCAGGGGGCTCGGACTGAAGCTTTCTTT.

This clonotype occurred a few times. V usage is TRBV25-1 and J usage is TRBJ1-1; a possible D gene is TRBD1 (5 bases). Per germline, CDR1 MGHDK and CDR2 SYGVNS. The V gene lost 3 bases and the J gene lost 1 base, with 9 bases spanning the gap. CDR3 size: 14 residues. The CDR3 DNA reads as TGTGCCAGCAGTGACGCAGGGAGGAACACTGAAGCTTTCTTT. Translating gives CASSDAGRNTEAFF.

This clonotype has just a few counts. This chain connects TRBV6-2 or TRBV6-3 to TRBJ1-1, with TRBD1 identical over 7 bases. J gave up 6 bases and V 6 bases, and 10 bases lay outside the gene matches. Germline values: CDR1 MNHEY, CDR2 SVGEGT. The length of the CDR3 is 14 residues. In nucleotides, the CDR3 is TGTGCCAGCAGGACCCCGGGACAGCTATCTGAAGCTTTCTTT. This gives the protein CASRTPGQLSEAFF.

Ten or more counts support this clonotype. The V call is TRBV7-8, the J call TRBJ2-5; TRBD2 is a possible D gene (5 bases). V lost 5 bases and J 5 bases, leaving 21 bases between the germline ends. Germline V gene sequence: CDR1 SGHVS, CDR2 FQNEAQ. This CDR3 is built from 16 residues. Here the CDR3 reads CASSTRAEMMVETQYF. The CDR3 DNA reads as TGTGCCAGCAGCACCCGAGCGGAGATGATGGTGGAGACCCAGTACTTC.

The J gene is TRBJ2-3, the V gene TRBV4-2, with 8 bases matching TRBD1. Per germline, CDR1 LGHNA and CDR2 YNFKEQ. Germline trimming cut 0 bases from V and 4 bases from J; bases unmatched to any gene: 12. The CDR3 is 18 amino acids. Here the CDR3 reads CASSQDNVGQGAADTQYF. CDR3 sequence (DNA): TGTGCCAGCAGCCAAGATAATGTGGGCCAGGGGGCGGCAGATACGCAGTATTTT.

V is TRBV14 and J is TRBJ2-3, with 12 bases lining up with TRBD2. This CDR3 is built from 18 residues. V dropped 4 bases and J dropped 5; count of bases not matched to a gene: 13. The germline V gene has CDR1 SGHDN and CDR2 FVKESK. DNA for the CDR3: TGTGCCAGCAGCCCGGGGAGGACTAGCGGGACCTTTGGAGATACGCAGTATTTT. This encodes CASSPGRTSGTFGDTQYF.

The CDR3 DNA is TGTGCCAGTAGTTTTTCTAGCACCACAGATACGCAGTATTTT. This translates into CASSFSSTTDTQYF. V gene TRBV19 combines with J gene TRBJ2-3; a possible D gene is TRBD2 (5 bases). Germline V CDR1 and CDR2: LNHDA, SQIVND (reference sequence). Trimming removed 5 bases from V and 2 bases from J, with 11 bases in between. The length of the CDR3 is 14 residues.

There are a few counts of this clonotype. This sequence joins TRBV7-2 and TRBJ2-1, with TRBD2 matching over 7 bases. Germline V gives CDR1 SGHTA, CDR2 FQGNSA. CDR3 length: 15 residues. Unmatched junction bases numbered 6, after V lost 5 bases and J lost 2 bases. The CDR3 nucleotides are TGTGCCAGCAGCAACAGCGGGGCTACCTACAATGAGCAGTTCTTC. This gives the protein CASSNSGATYNEQFF.

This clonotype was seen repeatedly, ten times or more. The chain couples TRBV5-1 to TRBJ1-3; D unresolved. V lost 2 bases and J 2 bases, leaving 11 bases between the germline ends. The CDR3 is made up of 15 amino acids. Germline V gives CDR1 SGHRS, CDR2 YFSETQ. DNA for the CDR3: TGCGCCAGCAGCTTCACCCCACCCCCTGGAAACACCATATATTTT. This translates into CASSFTPPPGNTIYF.

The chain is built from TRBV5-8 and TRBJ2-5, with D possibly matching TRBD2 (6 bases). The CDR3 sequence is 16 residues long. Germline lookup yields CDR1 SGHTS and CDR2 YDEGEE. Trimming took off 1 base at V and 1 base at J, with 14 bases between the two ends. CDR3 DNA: TGTGCCAGCAGCTTGTCTCCGACGGAGGGCCAAGAGACCCAGTACTTC. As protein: CASSLSPTEGQETQYF.

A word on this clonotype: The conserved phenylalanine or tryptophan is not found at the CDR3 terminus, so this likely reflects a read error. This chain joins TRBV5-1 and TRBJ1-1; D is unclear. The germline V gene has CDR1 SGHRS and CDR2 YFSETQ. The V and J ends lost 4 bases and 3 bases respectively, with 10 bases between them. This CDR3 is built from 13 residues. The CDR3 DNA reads TGCGCCAGCAGCACGCAGGTCGACACTGAAGCTTTCGTT. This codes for CASSTQVDTEAFV.

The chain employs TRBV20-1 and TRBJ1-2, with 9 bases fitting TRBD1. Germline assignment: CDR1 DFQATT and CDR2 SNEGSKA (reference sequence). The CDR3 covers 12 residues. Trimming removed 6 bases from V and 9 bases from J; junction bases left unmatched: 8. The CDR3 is CSALVQGASYTF. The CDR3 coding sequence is TGCAGTGCCCTCGTACAGGGGGCTAGCTACACCTTC.

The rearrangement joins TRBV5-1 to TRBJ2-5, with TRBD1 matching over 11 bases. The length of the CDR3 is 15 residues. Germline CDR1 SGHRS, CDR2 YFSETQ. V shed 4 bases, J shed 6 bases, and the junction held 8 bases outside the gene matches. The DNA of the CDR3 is TGCGCCAGCAGCCTCGGGACAGGGGGTGGACAGACCCAGTACTTC. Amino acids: CASSLGTGGGQTQYF.

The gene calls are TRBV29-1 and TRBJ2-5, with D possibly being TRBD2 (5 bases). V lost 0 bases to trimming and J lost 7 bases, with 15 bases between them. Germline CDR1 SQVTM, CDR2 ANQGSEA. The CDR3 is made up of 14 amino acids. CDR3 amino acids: CSVEEATPSGTQYF. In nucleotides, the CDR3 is TGCAGCGTTGAAGAAGCGACGCCCAGCGGGACCCAGTACTTC.

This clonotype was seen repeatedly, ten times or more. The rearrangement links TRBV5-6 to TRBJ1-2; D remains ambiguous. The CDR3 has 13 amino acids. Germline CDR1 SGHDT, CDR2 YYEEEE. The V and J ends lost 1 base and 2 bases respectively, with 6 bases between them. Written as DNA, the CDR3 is TGTGCCAGCAGCTTGCCCGACAACTATGGCTACACCTTC. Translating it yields CASSLPDNYGYTF.

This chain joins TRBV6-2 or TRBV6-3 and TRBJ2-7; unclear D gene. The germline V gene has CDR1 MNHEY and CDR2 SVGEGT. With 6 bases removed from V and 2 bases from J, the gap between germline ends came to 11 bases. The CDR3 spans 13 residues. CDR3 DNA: TGTGCCAGCAGCCTTGACATGACCTACGAGCAGTACTTC. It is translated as CASSLDMTYEQYF.